One sample yielded the 25 T cell receptor beta chains listed below, sequenced in a study of T cells in localized non-small cell lung cancer. Libraries were prepared by immunoSEQ multiplex PCR; TCRdb keeps only in-frame clonotypes and omits some of them. The repertoire consists of roughly 32,000 clones, with nearly 90% occurring once and the leading ten covering less than 5%. The sequences come from peripheral blood mononuclear cells, collected before any cancer treatment. Source of these receptors: a woman aged 40-70 years with stage III lung adenocarcinoma.

The chain links TRBV30 to TRBJ2-1; D is ambiguous. The V end was cut by 2 bases, the J end by 8 bases, with 10 bases between. This CDR3 is 12 amino acids long. Looked up from germline, CDR1 is GTSNPN and CDR2 is SVGIG (reference sequence). CDR3 sequence: CAWSLGADEQFF. For the CDR3, the DNA is TGTGCCTGGAGTTTGGGTGCCGATGAGCAGTTCTTC.

The chain has TRBV5-1 and TRBJ2-1, with D perhaps TRBD1 (5 bases). Deletions cut 1 base from V and 0 bases from J, with 23 bases between. This CDR3 contains 20 residues. CDR1 is SGHRS and CDR2 is YFSETQ in the germline V gene. The CDR3 DNA reads TGCGCCAGCAGCTTGTTTATGGTGGTCAACAGGCCGAGCTCCTACAATGAGCAGTTCTTC. As protein: CASSLFMVVNRPSSYNEQFF. The full variable domain, completed using reference TRBV5-1 and TRBJ2-1, is KAGVTQTPRYLIKTRGQQVTLSCSPISGHRSVSWYQQTPGQGLQFLFEYFSETQRNKGNFPGRFSGRQFSNSRSEMNVSTLELGDSALYLCASSLFMVVNRPSSYNEQFFGPGTRLTVL.

The rearrangement links TRBV6-1 to TRBJ1-1, with D perhaps TRBD1 (5 bases). Trimming took off 6 bases at V and 7 bases at J, with 15 bases between the two ends. CDR1 MNHNS and CDR2 SASEGT come from the germline V gene. The CDR3 has 13 amino acids. CDR3 sequence reads: CASRGRFPYEAFF. CDR3 bases: TGTGCCAGCAGGGGGCGTTTCCCGTATGAAGCTTTCTTT.

This clone came up a few times. The rearrangement links TRBV5-6 to TRBJ1-1, with 7 nucleotides matching TRBD1. The germline V gene encodes CDR1 SGHDT and CDR2 YYEEEE. The CDR3 length is 13 residues. V trimming: 7 bases; J trimming: 8 bases; junction bases outside the gene matches: 11. This chain's CDR3 is CASLPAGGIEAFF. DNA for the CDR3: TGTGCCAGCCTCCCAGCAGGGGGTATCGAAGCTTTCTTT. Full variable domain (remainder filled in from reference TRBV5-6 and TRBJ1-1): DAGVTQSPTHLIKTRGQQVTLRCSPKSGHDTVSWYQQALGQGPQFIFQYYEEEERQRGNFPDRFSGHQFPNYSSELNVNALLLGDSALYLCASLPAGGIEAFFGQGTRLTVV.

The V gene is TRBV16, the J gene TRBJ1-5; D not certain. V was cut by 4 bases and J by 0 bases, with 16 bases left in between. The CDR3 contains 17 residues. Germline CDR1 KGHSY, CDR2 FQNENV. The CDR3 loop is CASSPSVSYYSNQPQHF. The CDR3 nucleotides read TGTGCCAGCAGCCCTTCGGTGAGTTATTATAGCAATCAGCCCCAGCATTTT.

This chain links TRBV5-8 with TRBJ1-5; D perhaps matches TRBD1 (6 bases). The CDR3 spans 16 residues. Germline CDR1 reads SGHTS; CDR2 reads YDEGEE. The ends were cut back, 2 bases at V and 1 base at J, with 13 bases in the middle. This chain's CDR3 is CASSFLVDRSNQPQHF. For the CDR3, the DNA is TGTGCCAGCAGCTTTCTAGTGGACAGAAGCAATCAGCCCCAGCATTTT.

V and J are TRBV5-4 and TRBJ1-2, with D maybe TRBD1 (5 bases). V lost 4 bases to trimming and J lost 4 bases, with 20 bases between them. The length of the CDR3 is 16 residues. The V gene's germline CDR1 is SGHNT and CDR2 YYREEE (reference sequence). The CDR3 reads CASSPGVGQSSYGYTF. The CDR3, as DNA: TGTGCCAGCAGCCCTGGGGTGGGGCAGTCTTCCTATGGCTACACCTTC.

This chain joins TRBV11-3 and TRBJ2-1, with 10 bases matching TRBD2. V shed 1 base and J 7 bases; nucleotides not matched to a gene: 4. CDR3 length: 15 residues. Germline values: CDR1 SGHNT, CDR2 YENEEA. CDR3 nucleotide sequence: TGTGCCAGCAGCTTAGGACTAGCGGGTTCAAATGAGCAGTTCTTC. Protein product: CASSLGLAGSNEQFF. Using reference TRBV11-3 and TRBJ2-1 for the parts outside the CDR3, the full variable domain is EAGVVQSPRYKIIEKKQPVAFWCNPISGHNTLYWYLQNLGQGPELLIRYENEEAVDDSQLPKDRFSAERLKGVDSTLKIQPAELGDSAVYLCASSLGLAGSNEQFFGPGTRLTVL.

The genes are TRBV19 and TRBJ1-1; D perhaps matches TRBD1 (6 bases). The CDR3 runs to 10 residues. Germline V CDR1 and CDR2: LNHDA, SQIVND (reference sequence). V shed 7 bases and J shed 7 bases, with 7 bases lying between them. CDR3 bases: TGTGCCAGTAAGGGGGTTGAAGCTTTCTTT. As protein: CASKGVEAFF.

The chain employs TRBV19 and TRBJ2-7; TRBD1 aligns across 8 bases. V trimming: 3 bases; J trimming: 2 bases; junction bases outside the gene matches: 6. CDR3 size: 15 residues. Germline loops: CDR1 LNHDA, CDR2 SQIVND (reference sequence). CDR3 sequence: CASSIGQGRTYEQYF. The CDR3, as DNA: TGTGCCAGTAGTATCGGACAGGGAAGGACCTACGAGCAGTACTTC.

The chain couples TRBV2 to TRBJ1-5; 8 bases fit TRBD1. From germline, CDR1 is SNHLY and CDR2 FYNNEI. The CDR3 has 14 residues. Trimming removed 9 bases from V and 6 bases from J; junction bases left unmatched: 10. CDR3 DNA sequence: TGTGCCAGTCTGCCCGGACAGGGAGGTCAGCCCCAGCATTTT. Protein sequence: CASLPGQGGQPQHF.

The chain uses TRBV19 and TRBJ1-2; 8 bases line up with TRBD1. Germline V lookup: CDR1 LNHDA, CDR2 SQIVND (reference sequence). The J segment lost 4 bases and the V segment lost 5 bases, leaving 9 bases of the junction unmatched. The CDR3 is made up of 15 amino acids. The CDR3 DNA is TGTGCCAGTAGTCCCAGGGGGCGTGGGGCCTATGGCTACACCTTC. Translation gives CASSPRGRGAYGYTF.

V is TRBV6-5 and J is TRBJ1-2; the D is unclear. CDR1 and CDR2 (germline): MNHEY, SVGAGI. V lost 4 bases and J 2 bases, leaving 8 bases between the germline ends. The CDR3 covers 13 residues. This chain's CDR3 is CASSSGRNYGYTF. CDR3 bases: TGTGCCAGCAGTTCCGGGAGGAACTATGGCTACACCTTC.

The chain is built from TRBV5-8 and TRBJ2-4; 13 nucleotides agree with TRBD2. From germline, CDR1 is SGHTS and CDR2 YDEGEE. This CDR3 has 17 amino acids. The V and J ends lost 4 bases and 8 bases, in that order; junction bases with no gene match: 12. The CDR3 sequence: CASSRGLAGQEVYIQYF. The CDR3 nucleotides read TGTGCCAGCAGCCGGGGACTAGCGGGGCAGGAGGTTTACATTCAGTACTTC.

The genes are TRBV7-2 and TRBJ2-1, with 8 bases fitting TRBD2. Germline V gene lookup returns CDR1 SGHTA and CDR2 FQGNSA. The CDR3 has 17 amino acids. With V trimmed by 0 bases and J by 5 bases, 9 bases remained unmatched. CDR3 DNA: TGTGCCAGCAGCTTAGCCCCAGCGGGAGTGGGACACAATGAGCAGTTCTTC. It translates to CASSLAPAGVGHNEQFF. The whole variable domain, remainder taken from reference TRBV7-2 and TRBJ2-1, is GAGVSQSPSNKVTEKGKDVELRCDPISGHTALYWYRQSLGQGLEFLIYFQGNSAPDKSGLPSDRFSAERTGGSVSTLTIQRTQQEDSAVYLCASSLAPAGVGHNEQFFGPGTRLTVL.

This chain links TRBV5-1 with TRBJ2-3; 7 bases fit TRBD2. V lost 3 bases to trimming and J lost 2 bases; unmatched junction nucleotides: 9. CDR1 is SGHRS and CDR2 is YFSETQ in the germline V gene. The CDR3 is 16 amino acids. The CDR3 is CASSWEGRPFTDTQYF. CDR3 sequence (DNA): TGCGCCAGCAGCTGGGAGGGCAGGCCGTTCACAGATACGCAGTATTTT.

The chain recombines TRBV7-2 with TRBJ2-1; D is possibly TRBD1 (6 bases). Per the germline V gene, CDR1 is SGHTA and CDR2 is FQGNSA. CDR3 size: 13 residues. The ends were cut back, 5 bases at V and 10 bases at J, with 15 bases in the middle. The CDR3 loop reads CASSPARQAEQFF. DNA of the CDR3: TGTGCCAGCAGCCCAGCCCGACAGGCAGAGCAGTTCTTC. Supplemented by reference TRBV7-2 and TRBJ2-1, the full variable domain reads GAGVSQSPSNKVTEKGKDVELRCDPISGHTALYWYRQSLGQGLEFLIYFQGNSAPDKSGLPSDRFSAERTGGSVSTLTIQRTQQEDSAVYLCASSPARQAEQFFGPGTRLTVL.

The genes are TRBV10-2 and TRBJ1-2, with 9 nucleotides matching TRBD1. J lost 4 bases, V lost 8 bases, and 8 bases had no gene match. The CDR3 has 14 residues. Germline lookup yields CDR1 WSHSY and CDR2 SAAADI. In DNA form, the CDR3 reads TGCGCCAGCCAGGGGACAGGGAACATCTATGGCTACACCTTC. It codes for CASQGTGNIYGYTF.

The CDR3 bases are TGCAGCGTTGAAGTGGCAGGAACCGAGCAGTACTTC. It encodes CSVEVAGTEQYF. The J gene is TRBJ2-7, the V gene TRBV29-1; D not certain. CDR1 is SQVTM, CDR2 ANQGSEA, per germline. The CDR3 is 12 amino acids. Trimming cost V 1 base and J 6 bases, with 10 bases left between them.

The V gene is TRBV29-1, the J gene TRBJ1-2, with 7 bases that match TRBD1. Germline V CDR1 and CDR2: SQVTM, ANQGSEA. V shed 6 bases and J 9 bases; nucleotides not matched to a gene: 10. The CDR3 sequence is 12 residues long. CDR3: CSVATGDSRYTF. The DNA for the CDR3 is TGCAGCGTCGCAACAGGGGACAGCCGCTACACCTTC.

This clone was observed once. This chain joins TRBV19 and TRBJ1-5; 12 nucleotides line up with TRBD1. Trimming took 7 bases from V and 6 from J; bases not matched to a gene: 7. The CDR3 length is 15 residues. Germline assignment: CDR1 LNHDA and CDR2 SQIVND (reference sequence). CDR3 in DNA: TGTGCCAGTAACCCACAGGGACAGGGGGCTCAGCCCCAGCATTTT. As protein: CASNPQGQGAQPQHF.

The chain has TRBV10-3 and TRBJ1-4; D is perhaps TRBD1 (6 bases). Germline V lookup: CDR1 ENHRY, CDR2 SYGVKD. The V end was cut by 8 bases, the J end by 9 bases, with 13 bases between. The CDR3 covers 12 residues. The CDR3 sequence is CAISLQGQKLFF. Written as DNA, the CDR3 is TGTGCCATCTCCCTACAGGGCCAAAAACTGTTTTTT.

The sample holds one count of this clone. The CDR3: CASSLDPGGWEFF. The DNA for the CDR3 is TGTGCCAGCAGCTTAGATCCGGGCGGATGGGAGTTCTTC. This chain joins TRBV11-2 and TRBJ2-1; D not certain. The CDR3 has 13 amino acids. Trimming cost V 0 bases and J 14 bases, with 14 bases left between them. Germline CDR1 reads SGHAT; CDR2 reads FQNNGV.

The chain joins TRBV30 to TRBJ1-2, with D perhaps TRBD1 (5 bases). The CDR3 contains 12 residues. The germline gives CDR1 GTSNPN, CDR2 SVGIG (reference sequence). Trimming took off 0 bases at V and 8 bases at J, with 10 bases between the two ends. This CDR3 reads CAWSVGAGGYTF. The DNA for the CDR3 is TGTGCCTGGAGTGTCGGGGCCGGAGGCTACACCTTC.

The rearrangement uses TRBV6-1 and TRBJ2-5; 8 bases fit TRBD1. Unmatched junction bases numbered 13, after V lost 8 bases and J lost 5 bases. This CDR3 is 15 amino acids long. Germline V lookup: CDR1 MNHNS, CDR2 SASEGT. The CDR3 DNA follows: TGTGCCAGCCCGCCGGACAGGGTCAAGTGGGAGACCCAGTACTTC. This encodes CASPPDRVKWETQYF.